The 25 T cell receptor beta chains reported below all come from one sample, sequenced in a study of T-cell memory formation after mild COVID-19. TCRdb re-analysed the 5' RACE reads in MiXCR, keeping a single row per CDR3 protein. The sample yields 40,000 to 60,000 distinct CDR3 sequences, 25% to 35% seen once. The sequenced sample consisted of PBMCs or a T cell subset sorted from them (not recorded which). The origin of the receptors is a man aged 18 to 35 who had mild COVID-19 (a few samples of this study predate the infection). Cell type and time point are not known.

This clonotype has a handful of counts. The V gene is TRBV9, the J gene TRBJ2-3; 10 positions match TRBD2. The CDR3 sequence is 16 residues long. V dropped 6 bases and J dropped 2; count of bases not matched to a gene: 9. Germline V lookup: CDR1 SGDLS, CDR2 YYNGEE. This chain's CDR3 is CASNRIAGGSTDTQYF. CDR3 sequence (DNA): TGTGCCAGCAACAGAATAGCGGGGGGATCCACAGATACGCAGTATTTT.

This clonotype was counted a few times. The J gene is TRBJ1-1, the V gene TRBV7-8; 10 bases are shared with TRBD1. Germline V gene sequence: CDR1 SGHVS, CDR2 FQNEAQ. CDR3 length: 16 amino acids. The ends lost 1 base at V and 5 bases at J; junction bases unmatched: 7. The CDR3 DNA reads as TGTGCCAGCAGCTTAGAGGGCTGGACAGGGGGAACTGAAGCTTTCTTT. Amino acid sequence: CASSLEGWTGGTEAFF.

This clonotype was seen ten or more times. J is TRBJ2-2 and V is TRBV6-5; the D gene is possibly TRBD2 (5 bases). V dropped 10 bases and J dropped 1 base, with 10 bases sitting between them. Germline V lookup: CDR1 MNHEY, CDR2 SVGAGI. This CDR3 is built from 13 residues. The DNA for the CDR3 is TGTGCCACCGAGGACTTGAACACCGGGGAGCTGTTTTTT. It translates to CATEDLNTGELFF.

This clonotype has a count of ten or more. The rearrangement links TRBV4-3 to TRBJ1-1; D may be TRBD1 (5 bases). Looked up from germline, CDR1 is LGHNA and CDR2 is YSLEER. Trimming stripped 0 bases from V and 5 bases from J, with 13 bases between. The CDR3 covers 15 residues. CDR3 DNA: TGCGCCAGCAGCCAAGATCAGTGGGGCACTACTGAAGCTTTCTTT. Its translation is CASSQDQWGTTEAFF.

This clonotype has only a few counts. This sequence joins TRBV3-1 and TRBJ2-3, with 9 positions matching TRBD1. The CDR3 sequence is 16 residues long. Per germline, CDR1 LGHDT and CDR2 YNNKEL (reference sequence). The trim removed 5 bases at V and 4 bases at J, leaving 10 bases unmatched. Here the CDR3 reads CASSNLQGARADTQYF. The CDR3 DNA reads TGTGCCAGCAGCAACCTACAGGGGGCAAGGGCAGATACGCAGTATTTT.

There are a few counts of this clonotype. This chain uses TRBV11-2 with TRBJ2-1; the match to TRBD2 covers 10 bases. There are 18 residues in the CDR3. CDR1 is SGHAT, CDR2 FQNNGV, per germline. V trimming: 0 bases; J trimming: 8 bases; junction bases outside the gene matches: 13. The CDR3 sequence is CASSLDLSSGGRTDEQFF. DNA for the CDR3: TGTGCCAGCAGCTTAGATTTAAGTAGCGGGGGGAGGACGGATGAGCAGTTCTTC. Full variable domain (outside the CDR3, taken from reference TRBV11-2 and TRBJ2-1): EAGVAQSPRYKIIEKRQSVAFWCNPISGHATLYWYQQILGQGPKLLIQFQNNGVVDDSQLPKDRFSAERLKGVDSTLKIQPAKLEDSAVYLCASSLDLSSGGRTDEQFFGPGTRLTVL.

The rearrangement uses TRBV4-3 and TRBJ2-2, with 8 bases matching TRBD2. Trimming at V came to 3 bases and at J to 4 bases, leaving 10 bases not matched to a gene. The CDR3 length is 17 residues. Germline CDR1 LGHNA, CDR2 YSLEER. CDR3: CASSHDPGLGGTGELFF. CDR3 bases: TGCGCCAGCAGCCACGACCCGGGACTAGGCGGCACCGGGGAGCTGTTTTTT.

In its sample, this clonotype was seen a few times. The chain employs TRBV4-2 and TRBJ2-3, with 12 bases that match TRBD2. V trimming: 3 bases; J trimming: 5 bases; junction bases outside the gene matches: 6. Germline V lookup: CDR1 LGHNA, CDR2 YNFKEQ. The CDR3 extends over 16 amino acids. Written as DNA, the CDR3 is TGTGCCAGCAGCCAGCTAGCGGGGGGGCAGGTAGATACGCAGTATTTT. Translated: CASSQLAGGQVDTQYF.

V gene TRBV3-1 combines with J gene TRBJ2-7; 10 bases fit TRBD2. Germline V gene data show CDR1 as LGHDT and CDR2 as YNNKEL (reference sequence). V trimming: 1 base; J trimming: 3 bases; junction bases outside the gene matches: 9. The CDR3 consists of 17 residues. DNA of the CDR3: TGTGCCAGCAGCCAAGTGCTAGCGGGGGCATTTAGCTACGAGCAGTACTTC. Its protein product is CASSQVLAGAFSYEQYF.

This clonotype occurred a few times. The V and J genes are TRBV6-6 and TRBJ2-1, with D possibly matching TRBD2 (7 bases). In germline, CDR1 is MNHNY, CDR2 SVGAGI (reference sequence). V lost 2 bases and J lost 14, with 22 bases in between. The CDR3 has 15 amino acids. The CDR3 DNA follows: TGTGCCAGCAGTTACGGGGCGGGGGCAACCGTTGGGGAGTTCTTC. As protein: CASSYGAGATVGEFF.

This clonotype was observed a few times. The chain is built from TRBV6-1 and TRBJ2-7; D might be TRBD2 (6 bases). The V gene's germline CDR1 is MNHNS and CDR2 SASEGT. Trimming left V 2 bases short and J 3 bases short, with 14 bases between. The CDR3 loop spans 15 amino acids. The chain's CDR3 is CASSEFSQGLYEQYV. CDR3 in DNA: TGTGCCAGCAGTGAATTTTCCCAGGGACTCTACGAGCAGTACGTC.

This clonotype came up a few times. The rearrangement uses TRBV7-7 and TRBJ2-1; D unresolved. CDR1 and CDR2 from the germline V gene are SSHAT and FNYEAQ (reference sequence). The CDR3 extends over 13 amino acids. Trimming shortened V by 1 base and J by 10 bases, and 11 bases separated the two germline ends. In DNA, the CDR3 is TGTGCCAGCAGCTTAGGGTCGGTCGACGAGCAGTTCTTC. Translation: CASSLGSVDEQFF.

This clonotype was observed at least ten times. The rearrangement joins TRBV11-2 to TRBJ1-1; no definite D call. Germline CDR1 SGHAT, CDR2 FQNNGV. This CDR3 has 13 residues. The V end lost 5 bases, the J end lost 5 bases, and 12 bases lay between the germline ends. The chain's CDR3 is CASSLNSGTEAFF. The CDR3 region has the DNA TGTGCCAGCAGCCTGAACTCGGGAACTGAAGCTTTCTTT. Based on the CDR3 plus reference TRBV11-2 and TRBJ1-1, the full variable domain is EAGVAQSPRYKIIEKRQSVAFWCNPISGHATLYWYQQILGQGPKLLIQFQNNGVVDDSQLPKDRFSAERLKGVDSTLKIQPAKLEDSAVYLCASSLNSGTEAFFGQGTRLTVV.

The sample holds a few counts of this clonotype. The rearrangement joins TRBV3-1 to TRBJ2-6, with D uncertain. The length of the CDR3 is 15 residues. Germline assignment: CDR1 LGHDT and CDR2 YNNKEL (reference sequence). Trimming pared 0 bases from V and 4 bases from J, leaving 7 bases between. The CDR3 nucleotides read TGTGCCAGCAGCCAAGAGGGTGCCGGGGCCAACGTCCTGACTTTC. Amino acid sequence: CASSQEGAGANVLTF.

The rearrangement links TRBV7-6 to TRBJ2-5, with TRBD2 matching 9 bases. The CDR3 spans 17 residues. Germline CDR1 reads SGHVS; CDR2 reads FNYEAQ. With 3 bases clipped from V and 1 base from J, the junction kept 9 bases outside the gene matches. This CDR3 reads CASSFSRTSGFQETQYF. The CDR3 DNA reads as TGTGCCAGCAGCTTCTCCCGTACTAGCGGGTTCCAAGAGACCCAGTACTTC.

This clonotype was picked up a small number of times. The V and J genes are TRBV5-1 and TRBJ2-1, with 7 bases lining up with TRBD1. The length of the CDR3 is 13 residues. Germline lookup yields CDR1 SGHRS and CDR2 YFSETQ. With V trimmed by 3 bases and J by 7 bases, 4 bases remained unmatched. CDR3 DNA sequence: TGCGCCAGCAGCTCCACAGGGGCGAATGAGCAGTTCTTC. Residues: CASSSTGANEQFF. The variable domain in full, with the rest retrieved from reference TRBV5-1 and TRBJ2-1, is KAGVTQTPRYLIKTRGQQVTLSCSPISGHRSVSWYQQTPGQGLQFLFEYFSETQRNKGNFPGRFSGRQFSNSRSEMNVSTLELGDSALYLCASSSTGANEQFFGPGTRLTVL.

CDR3 protein: CASKADTQYF. CDR3 DNA sequence: TGTGCCAGCAAAGCAGATACGCAGTATTTT. The genes are TRBV6-2 or TRBV6-3 and TRBJ2-3; D is undetermined. Trimming left V 7 bases short and J 4 bases short, with 3 bases between. Germline loops: CDR1 MNHEY, CDR2 SVGEGT. This CDR3 contains 10 residues.

This clonotype turned up a few times. This rearrangement joins TRBV7-3 to TRBJ2-1, with 7 positions matching TRBD2. This CDR3 has 15 amino acids. V was pared by 3 bases and J by 4 bases, with 6 bases of the junction left unmatched. CDR1 is SGHTA and CDR2 is FQGTGA in the germline V gene. The DNA of the CDR3 is TGTGCCAGCAGCTTGGGAGGGAGGCAATACAATGAGCAGTTCTTC. Its protein product is CASSLGGRQYNEQFF.

This clonotype was found a few times. This rearrangement joins TRBV4-1 to TRBJ2-7, with TRBD1 identical over 7 bases. Losses at the gene ends were 3 bases for V and 3 bases for J; bases not matched to a gene: 8. The CDR3 has 15 amino acids. Germline V gene sequence: CDR1 MGHRA, CDR2 YSYEKL. The CDR3 sequence is CASSQFPGQFYEQYF. DNA for the CDR3: TGCGCCAGCAGCCAGTTTCCGGGACAGTTCTACGAGCAGTACTTC.

The V call is TRBV24-1, the J call TRBJ2-1; D perhaps matches TRBD2 (6 bases). This CDR3 contains 14 residues. Germline V gene lookup returns CDR1 KGHDR and CDR2 SFDVKD. V dropped 4 bases and J dropped 7 bases, with 13 bases sitting between them. The CDR3 coding sequence is TGTGCCACCAGTGAGCCGGACTACCCAAATGAGCAGTTCTTC. This sequence encodes CATSEPDYPNEQFF.

This clonotype was seen only a few times. The V gene is TRBV20-1, the J gene TRBJ2-7, with D perhaps matching TRBD1 (6 bases). The V end lost 5 bases, the J end lost 2 bases, and 16 bases lay between the germline ends. Germline CDR1 is DFQATT and CDR2 is SNEGSKA (reference sequence). The CDR3 is 14 amino acids. CDR3 DNA: TGCAGTGCTGAGGACCGGGACAAAGCCTACGAGCAGTACTTC. It is translated as CSAEDRDKAYEQYF.

The genes are TRBV4-1 and TRBJ2-4; 10 bases map to TRBD1. Germline V CDR1 and CDR2: MGHRA, YSYEKL. This CDR3 is 19 amino acids long. V was pared by 3 bases and J by 0 bases, with 11 bases of the junction left unmatched. CDR3 in amino acids: CASSQQFGTGEEAKNIQYF. CDR3 DNA: TGCGCCAGCAGCCAGCAATTTGGGACAGGGGAAGAAGCCAAAAACATTCAGTACTTC.

This clonotype was observed a few times. This rearrangement joins TRBV6-5 to TRBJ2-1; D is perhaps TRBD2 (6 bases). Germline V gene data show CDR1 as MNHEY and CDR2 as SVGAGI. The CDR3 sequence is 14 residues long. Trimming removed 0 bases from V and 6 bases from J, with 9 bases in between. The CDR3 region has the DNA TGTGCCAGCAGTTACTCTCGGGGGAGCAATGAGCAGTTCTTC. The encoded protein is CASSYSRGSNEQFF.

This clonotype was seen repeatedly, ten times or more. This chain joins TRBV7-3 and TRBJ2-1; a possible D gene is TRBD1 (6 bases). Germline V gene sequence: CDR1 SGHTA, CDR2 FQGTGA. This CDR3 has 15 residues. The V end was cut by 2 bases, the J end by 6 bases, with 14 bases between. The CDR3 sequence: CASSLGTGWVNEQFF. CDR3 nucleotide sequence: TGTGCCAGCAGCTTAGGCACAGGGTGGGTCAATGAGCAGTTCTTC.

This clonotype was observed a handful of times. The rearrangement links TRBV4-1 to TRBJ2-7, with D possibly matching TRBD1 (5 bases). Germline V gene lookup returns CDR1 MGHRA and CDR2 YSYEKL. The CDR3 is made up of 13 amino acids. Trimming pared 6 bases from V and 1 base from J, leaving 10 bases between. This CDR3 reads CASSPGHSYEQYV. The CDR3 DNA reads as TGCGCCAGCAGTCCCGGACATTCCTACGAGCAGTACGTC.